This T cell receptor (beta chain) stems from a study of shared clonotypes between healthy human individuals. Study overall: A donor's plate count was three for CD4 naive and three for CD4 memory; CD8 naive had two and CD8 memory one.

On this clone itself: Its antigen is currently unknown.

Findings and limits, study-wide: Clonotype sharing levels among donors were expected to vary with sequencing depth.

Produced via immunoSEQ multiplex PCR; TCRdb's table is partial and in-frame only. This table has approximately 1.4 million clones, 95% to 99% appearing once. Germline V lookup: CDR1 KGHSH, CDR2 LQKENI. V was clipped by 3 bases and J by 2 bases; unmatched bases: 6. The CDR3 loop spans 16 amino acids. The TCR comes from a young man in good health. The chain is built from TRBV18 and TRBJ2-1, with 8 bases fitting TRBD1. Material: naive CD4+ T cells sorted from blood. Subset specified: CD45RA+ positively selected. CDR3 DNA sequence: TGTGCCAGCTCACCCGGACAGGGTGGCCCCTACAATGAGCAGTTCTTC. This sequence encodes CASSPGQGGPYNEQFF.